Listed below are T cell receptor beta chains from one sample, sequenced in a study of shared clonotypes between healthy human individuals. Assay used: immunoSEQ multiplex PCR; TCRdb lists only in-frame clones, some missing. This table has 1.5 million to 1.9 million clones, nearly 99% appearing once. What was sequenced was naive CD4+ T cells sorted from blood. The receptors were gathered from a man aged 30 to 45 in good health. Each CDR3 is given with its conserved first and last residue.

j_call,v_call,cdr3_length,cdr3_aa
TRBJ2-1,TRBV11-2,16,CASSTGLAGALSEQFF
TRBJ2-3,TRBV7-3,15,CASSLTGGSTDTQYF
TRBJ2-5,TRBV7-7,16,CASSLASGTFRETQYF
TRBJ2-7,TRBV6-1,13,CASSEAGLFEQYF
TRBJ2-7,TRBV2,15,CASTRTGGRAYEQYF
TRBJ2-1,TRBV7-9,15,CASSFLGVGYNEQFF
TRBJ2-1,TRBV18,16,CASSPPSLAGVNEQFF
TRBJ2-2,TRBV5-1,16,CASSLAGSGNTGELFF
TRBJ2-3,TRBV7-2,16,CASSLDRGSQWNTQYF
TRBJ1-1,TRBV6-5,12,CASGYRGAEAFF
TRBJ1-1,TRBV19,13,CASSIGTAVEAFF
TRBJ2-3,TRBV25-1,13,CASSELGQNTQYF
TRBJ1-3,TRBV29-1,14,CSVQWGVAGNTIYF
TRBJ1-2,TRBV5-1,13,CASSRSEPYGYTF
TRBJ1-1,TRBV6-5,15,CASSPTGGGLSEAFF
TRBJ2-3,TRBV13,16,CASSLGAGGDTDTQYF
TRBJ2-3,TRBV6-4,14,CASSDTDSLDTQYF
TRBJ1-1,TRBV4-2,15,CASSHGDRMNTEAFF
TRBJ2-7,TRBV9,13,CASSVDAGYEQYF
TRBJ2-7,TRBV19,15,CASSIGGAQVYEQYF
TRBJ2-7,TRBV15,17,CATSRDSGTSRTYEQYF
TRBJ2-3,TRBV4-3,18,CASSQDRGTSGSWDTQYF
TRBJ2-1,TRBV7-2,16,CASSQGGGIPYNEQFF
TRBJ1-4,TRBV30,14,CASTTVTTNEKLFF
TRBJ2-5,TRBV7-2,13,CASSFGQQETQYF
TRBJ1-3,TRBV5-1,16,CASSLGTGAYGNTIYF
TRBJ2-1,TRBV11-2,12,CASSSRGNEQFF
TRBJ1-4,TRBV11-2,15,CASSNTGQGDEKLFF
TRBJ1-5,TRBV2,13,CASGPQGYQPQHF
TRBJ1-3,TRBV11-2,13,CASSLDPGNTIYF
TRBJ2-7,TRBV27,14,CASSLRRGQTGQYF
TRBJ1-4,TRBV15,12,CATSSQGGKLFF
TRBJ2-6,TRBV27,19,CASSSPGPLRLSGANVLTF
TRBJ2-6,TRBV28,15,CASSKPGSGANVLTF
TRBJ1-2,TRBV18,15,CASSQLRAGQDGYTF
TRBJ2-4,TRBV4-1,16,CASSHPGGPRINIQYF
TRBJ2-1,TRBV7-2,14,CASPGDDSYNEQFF
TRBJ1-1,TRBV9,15,CASSRSQELNTEAFF
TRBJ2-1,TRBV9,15,CASSVELAGGNEQFF
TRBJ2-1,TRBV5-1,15,CASSWGLADYNEQFF
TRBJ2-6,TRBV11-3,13,CASSFSGANVLTF
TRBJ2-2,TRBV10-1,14,CASSDSGTTGELFF
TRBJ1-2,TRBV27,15,CASTRGVGTNYGYTF
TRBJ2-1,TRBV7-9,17,CASSYQTSGRAQDEQFF
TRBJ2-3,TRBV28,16,CASSLGTSGFTDTQYF
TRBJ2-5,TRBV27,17,CASSFRLGGGAQETQYF
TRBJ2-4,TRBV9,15,CASSVTSQIDDIQYF
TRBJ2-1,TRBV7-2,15,CASSLAGPTYNEQFF
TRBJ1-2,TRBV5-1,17,CASSPSPRTASSYGYTF
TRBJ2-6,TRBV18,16,CASSPGFVSGANVLTF
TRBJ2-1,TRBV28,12,CASTHLPNEQFF
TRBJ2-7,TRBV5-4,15,CASSRSSGRFHEQYF
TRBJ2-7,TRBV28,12,CASSYPGYEQYF
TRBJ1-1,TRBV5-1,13,CASIKTQGSEAFF
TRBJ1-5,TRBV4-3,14,CASSQDLRAQPQHF
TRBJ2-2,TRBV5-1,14,CASSLAGVAGELFF
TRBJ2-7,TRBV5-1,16,CASSFSLAGGPTEQYF
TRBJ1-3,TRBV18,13,CASSPSLGDTIYF
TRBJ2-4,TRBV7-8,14,CASSLDLAKNIQYF